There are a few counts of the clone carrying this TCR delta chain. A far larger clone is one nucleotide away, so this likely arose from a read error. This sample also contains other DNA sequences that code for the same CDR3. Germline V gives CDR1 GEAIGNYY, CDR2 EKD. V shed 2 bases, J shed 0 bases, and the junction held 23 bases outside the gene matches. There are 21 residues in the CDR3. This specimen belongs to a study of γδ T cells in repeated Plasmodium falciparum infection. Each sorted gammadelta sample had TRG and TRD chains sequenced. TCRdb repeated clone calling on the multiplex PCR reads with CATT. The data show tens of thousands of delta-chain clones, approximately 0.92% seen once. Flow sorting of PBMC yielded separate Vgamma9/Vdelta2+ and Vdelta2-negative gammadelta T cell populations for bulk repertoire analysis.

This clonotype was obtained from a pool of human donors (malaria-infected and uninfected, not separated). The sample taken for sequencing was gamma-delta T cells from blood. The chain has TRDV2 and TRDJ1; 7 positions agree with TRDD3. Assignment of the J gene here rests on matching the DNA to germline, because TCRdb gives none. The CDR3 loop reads CACDSILLSTGEERYTDKLIF. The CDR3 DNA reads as TGTGCCTGTGACAGCATCCTTCTTAGTACTGGGGAAGAAAGATACACCGATAAACTCATCTTT.